Listed below are T cell receptor beta chains from one sample, sequenced in a study of T cells in narcolepsy. TCRdb's table, derived via immunoSEQ multiplex PCR, lists solely in-frame clones and lacks some. Of around 32,000 clones listed, roughly 80% were seen once; the top ten hold 0.8% to 1.1%. What was sequenced was CD45RA- memory CD4+ T cells from PBMCs. The receptors were sampled from a human donor with narcolepsy. Both conserved end residues are trimmed from each CDR3.

TRBV27,TRBJ1-5,ASSARVSNQPQH
TRBV6-5,TRBJ1-1,ASSLDRDTEAF
TRBV30,TRBJ1-6,AWSRTILH
TRBV27,TRBJ1-3,ASSPRGQGNTIY
TRBV30,TRBJ1-4,AWGQVEKLF
TRBV2,TRBJ2-2,ASRTSGSGDTGELF
TRBV6-1,TRBJ1-1,ASSRDRVNTEAF
TRBV6-5,TRBJ1-2,ASRLTGVSNYGYT
TRBV5-4,TRBJ2-3,ASRPELASTDTQY
TRBV30,TRBJ1-5,AWDRAGQPQH
TRBV28,TRBJ2-7,ASSRRTSGRYEQY
TRBV7-9,TRBJ2-5,ASSLGREVRRETQY
TRBV6-1,TRBJ1-1,ASSEGTYSNTEAF